This T cell receptor (beta chain) was captured in a study of T-cell reconstitution after alpha-beta-depleted transplantation in children. The CDR3 is 15 residues long. Trimming took off 5 bases at V and 6 bases at J, with 19 bases between the two ends. The authors prepared the TCRbeta library with unique molecular identifiers. Using its own MiXCR run on the PCR reads, TCRdb lists one record per CDR3 protein. The sample has about 230,000 distinct CDR3 sequences, approximately 9.5% seen once. The sequencing used PBMCs from the stem cell graft donor, collected from the stem cell graft. The chain employs TRBV12-3 or TRBV12-4 and TRBJ1-2; D uncertain. The sequence was obtained from a human donor who donated a stem cell graft to a child with acute lymphoblastic leukemia. CDR3 region: CASSPLTGSQNGYTF. The CDR3 DNA reads as TGTGCCAGCAGTCCCCTCACGGGCTCTCAAAATGGCTACACCTTC.